This T cell receptor (beta chain) was identified in a study of blood T cell repertoires in COVID-19. Study details: The United States, Italy and Spain provided the acute and convalescent COVID-19 samples. T cells, B-cell-depleted T cells, or PBMCs supplied cDNA or gDNA.

How the authors handled the data: Amplifying reference gene primers gave estimates of nucleated cell counts. Only in-frame clones appear in the TCRdb table, and some are missing; sequencing was by immunoSEQ multiplex PCR. For V, J and clone size, that table is used; D and trimming come from the DNA. The sample comprises more than 200,000 clones, 88% of which are singletons, and around 1.5% rests with the top ten. The sample was peripheral blood. The source is a man older than 75 with acute or convalescent COVID-19.

CDR3 loop: CAKAGTGVSGELFF. CDR3 nucleotides: TGTGCCAAAGCCGGGACAGGGGTGTCCGGGGAGCTGTTTTTT. J is TRBJ2-2 and V is TRBV7-2; 10 positions match TRBD1. The CDR3 consists of 14 residues. CDR1 and CDR2 (germline): SGHTA, FQGNSA. The V and J ends lost 10 bases and 6 bases, in that order; junction bases with no gene match: 8.